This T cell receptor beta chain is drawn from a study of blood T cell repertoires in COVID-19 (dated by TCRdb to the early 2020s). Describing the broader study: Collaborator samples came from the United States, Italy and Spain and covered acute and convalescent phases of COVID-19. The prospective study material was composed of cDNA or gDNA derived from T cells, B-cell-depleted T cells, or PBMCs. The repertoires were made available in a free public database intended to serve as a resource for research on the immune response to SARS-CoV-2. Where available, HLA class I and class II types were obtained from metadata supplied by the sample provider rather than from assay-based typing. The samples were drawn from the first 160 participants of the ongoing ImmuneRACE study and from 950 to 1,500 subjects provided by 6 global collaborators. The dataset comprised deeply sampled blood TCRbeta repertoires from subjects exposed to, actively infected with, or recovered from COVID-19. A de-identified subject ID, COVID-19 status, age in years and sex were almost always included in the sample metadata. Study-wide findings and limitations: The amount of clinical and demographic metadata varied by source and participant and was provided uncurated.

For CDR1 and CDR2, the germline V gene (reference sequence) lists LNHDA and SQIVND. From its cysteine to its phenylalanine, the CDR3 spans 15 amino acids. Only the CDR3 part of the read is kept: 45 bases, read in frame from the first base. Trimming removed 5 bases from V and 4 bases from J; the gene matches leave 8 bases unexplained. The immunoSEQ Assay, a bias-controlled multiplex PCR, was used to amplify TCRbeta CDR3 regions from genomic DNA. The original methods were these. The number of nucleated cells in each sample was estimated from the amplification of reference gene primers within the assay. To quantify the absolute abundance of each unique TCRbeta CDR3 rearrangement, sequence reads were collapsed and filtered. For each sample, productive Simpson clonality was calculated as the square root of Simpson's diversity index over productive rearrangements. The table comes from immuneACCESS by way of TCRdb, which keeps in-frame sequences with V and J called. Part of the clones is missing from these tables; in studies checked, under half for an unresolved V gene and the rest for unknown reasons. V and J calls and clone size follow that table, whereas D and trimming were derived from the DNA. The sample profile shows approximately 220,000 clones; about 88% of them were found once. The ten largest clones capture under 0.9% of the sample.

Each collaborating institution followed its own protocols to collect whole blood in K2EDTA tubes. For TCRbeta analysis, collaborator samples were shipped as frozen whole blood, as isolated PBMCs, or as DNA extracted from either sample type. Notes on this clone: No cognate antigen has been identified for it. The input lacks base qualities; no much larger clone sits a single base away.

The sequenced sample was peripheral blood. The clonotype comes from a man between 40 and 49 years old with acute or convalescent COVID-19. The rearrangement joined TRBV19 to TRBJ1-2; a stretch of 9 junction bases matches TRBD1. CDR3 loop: CASSPFQDRGYGYTF. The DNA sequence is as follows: TGTGCCAGTAGTCCCTTCCAGGACAGGGGCTATGGCTACACCTTC.